The 31 T cell receptor beta chains presented below share a single source sample, sequenced in a study of blood T cells in healthy people across ages (dated by TCRdb to about 2015). The library was prepared using 5' RACE. Reads for this sample came from an Illumina HiSeq 2500. A second PCR of roughly 6 to 12 cycles was run with a J-beta primer mix and a sample-barcoded 5' primer. The public sequencing data were trimmed at Q25 with fastp and processed into clonotypes with MiXCR by TCRdb, which kept only in-frame beta chains. Under each unique CDR3 protein, matching rows form one entry showing the most common genes and DNA. Recorded for this sample are 1,500,000 or so distinct CDR3 sequences; roughly two fifths of them occurred a single time. 4% of the sample belongs to the ten largest clones. The sequenced sample was blood. All receptors come from a woman younger than 35 in good health.

The chain uses TRBV20-1 and TRBJ2-3; D is possibly TRBD1 (5 bases). The CDR3 consists of 13 residues. In germline, CDR1 is DFQATT, CDR2 SNEGSKA (reference sequence). Trimming stripped 7 bases from V and 1 base from J, with 12 bases between. CDR3 sequence reads: CSVQGAGTDTQYF. The CDR3 region has the DNA TGCAGTGTGCAGGGCGCGGGCACAGATACGCAGTATTTT.

This clonotype showed up just a few times. This CDR3 is CASSPRTGTEKLFF. In DNA form, the CDR3 reads TGTGCCAGCAGTCCCCGGACAGGTACCGAAAAACTGTTTTTT. The rearrangement links TRBV12-3 or TRBV12-4 to TRBJ1-4, with 7 bases aligning to TRBD1. This CDR3 is built from 14 residues. Trimming at V came to 5 bases and at J to 8 bases, leaving 8 bases not matched to a gene.

In its sample, this clonotype was seen a few times. The chain combines TRBV20-1 with TRBJ1-5, with D maybe TRBD1 (6 bases). There are 14 residues in the CDR3. Germline loops: CDR1 DFQATT, CDR2 SNEGSKA (reference sequence). V lost 6 bases to trimming and J lost 4 bases, with 16 bases between them. The DNA of the CDR3 is TGCAGTGCGAAGCGGGACATTGGAAATCAGCCCCAGCATTTT. Its protein is CSAKRDIGNQPQHF.

The chain links TRBV7-2 to TRBJ2-1, with TRBD2 identical over 8 bases. V was clipped by 1 base and J by 5 bases; unmatched bases: 4. This CDR3 has 15 residues. Germline V gene sequence: CDR1 SGHTA, CDR2 FQGNSA. CDR3 residues: CASSLVAGIHNEQFF. CDR3 sequence (DNA): TGTGCCAGCAGCTTAGTAGCGGGGATCCACAATGAGCAGTTCTTC.

The chain has TRBV4-3 and TRBJ2-5, with no clear D. With 3 bases removed from V and 13 bases from J, the gap between germline ends came to 21 bases. The CDR3 is 14 amino acids. The germline V gene has CDR1 LGHNA and CDR2 YSLEER. CDR3 amino acids: CASSQVLFGDERYF. CDR3 DNA: TGCGCCAGCAGCCAGGTCCTCTTTGGAGATGAGCGGTACTTC.

The rearrangement joins TRBV7-2 to TRBJ2-7; 9 positions agree with TRBD2. The germline gives CDR1 SGHTA, CDR2 FQGNSA. The CDR3 consists of 15 residues. V dropped 5 bases and J dropped 1; count of bases not matched to a gene: 6. In DNA form, the CDR3 reads TGTGCCAGCAGCCGAGGGACTAGCCTTTCCTACGAGCAGTACTTC. As protein: CASSRGTSLSYEQYF.

The chain is built from TRBV7-2 and TRBJ2-5, with a weak D call TRBD2 (6 bases). Germline V CDR1 and CDR2: SGHTA, FQGNSA. The CDR3 contains 13 residues. The V and J ends lost 7 bases and 5 bases respectively, with 14 bases between them. The CDR3 is CASTPGVPETQYF. The DNA of the CDR3 is TGTGCCAGCACCCCGGGGGTTCCGGAGACCCAGTACTTC. The full variable domain, in which reference TRBV7-2 and TRBJ2-5 provide the parts outside the CDR3, is GAGVSQSPSNKVTEKGKDVELRCDPISGHTALYWYRQSLGQGLEFLIYFQGNSAPDKSGLPSDRFSAERTGGSVSTLTIQRTQQEDSAVYLCASTPGVPETQYFGPGTRLLVL.

The rearrangement joins TRBV29-1 to TRBJ2-5; 8 bases map to TRBD2. The J call may be faulty, since TRBJ2-7 better matches the DNA end. This CDR3 spans 15 amino acids. Germline V gene sequence: CDR1 SQVTM, CDR2 ANQGSEA. The CDR3 reads CSVRTSNAYYAEQYF. CDR3 DNA sequence: TGCAGCGTCCGGACTAGCAACGCTTATTACGCCGAGCAGTACTTC.

With respect to this clonotype: One end of the junction does not line up with germline, which may come from a read error. The V gene is TRBV2, the J gene TRBJ1-6; no definite D call. CDR3 length: 16 amino acids. CDR1 SNHLY and CDR2 FYNNEI come from the germline V gene. Here the CDR3 DNA reads TGTGCCAGCAGTGAAGTAGGACTGGGGTTTAATTCACCCCCCCACTTT. Translation gives CASSEVGLGFNSPPHF. The full variable domain, in which reference TRBV2 and TRBJ1-6 provide the parts outside the CDR3, is EPEVTQTPSHQVTQMGQEVILRCVPISNHLYFYWYRQILGQKVEFLVSFYNNEISEKSEIFDDQFSVERPDGSNFTLKIRSTKLEDSAMYFCASSEVGLGFNSPPHFGNGTRLTVT.

This clonotype was seen only a few times. The chain links TRBV27 to TRBJ1-1; D not certain. Germline V gene lookup returns CDR1 MNHEY and CDR2 SMNVEV (reference sequence). The CDR3 loop spans 12 amino acids. The ends were cut back, 2 bases at V and 9 bases at J, with 10 bases in the middle. CDR3 DNA sequence: TGTGCCAGCAGTTTAAGGCAGAGAAAAGCTTTCTTT. This translates into CASSLRQRKAFF.

The CDR3 here is CSAGRGGRNEQYF. The CDR3 bases are TGCAGTGCTGGGCGGGGGGGCAGGAATGAGCAGTACTTC. The chain couples TRBV20-1 to TRBJ2-5; TRBD2 agrees at 9 bases. CDR3 length equals 13 residues. The J segment lost 11 bases and the V segment lost 5 bases, leaving 12 bases of the junction unmatched. Germline loops: CDR1 DFQATT, CDR2 SNEGSKA (reference sequence).

The V and J genes are TRBV6-5 and TRBJ1-2; D not resolved. Between the trimmed V and J ends, which lost 5 bases and 1 base, there was a span of 17 bases. CDR3 size: 16 residues. Germline V gene sequence: CDR1 MNHEY, CDR2 SVGAGI. As DNA, the CDR3 is TGTGCCAGCAGTCTGACGCAGAGGATGTTTAACTATGGCTACACCTTC. This translates into CASSLTQRMFNYGYTF.

This clonotype was seen many times. The junction shows a germline mismatch at one end, possibly a read error. The J gene is TRBJ1-4, the V gene TRBV7-2; no firm D call. The CDR3 is 15 amino acids. CDR1 SGHTA and CDR2 FQGNSA come from the germline V gene. CDR3 loop: CASSLGSVTTEKLFF. CDR3 DNA sequence: TGTGCCAGCAGCTTAGGGTCAGTTACTACTGAAAAACTGTTTTTT. Together with reference TRBV7-2 and TRBJ1-4, the CDR3 gives the full variable domain: GAGVSQSPSNKVTEKGKDVELRCDPISGHTALYWYRQSLGQGLEFLIYFQGNSAPDKSGLPSDRFSAERTGGSVSTLTIQRTQQEDSAVYLCASSLGSVTTEKLFFGSGTQLSVL.

The rearrangement uses TRBV6-5 and TRBJ1-1, with a possible D match to TRBD1 (5 bases). This CDR3 is 13 amino acids long. Germline values: CDR1 MNHEY, CDR2 SVGAGI. V was trimmed by 3 bases and J by 7 bases, leaving 12 bases between them. CDR3 DNA: TGTGCCAGCAGTTATGCAGGGTGGGATGAAGCTTTCTTT. Protein product: CASSYAGWDEAFF.

In its sample, this clonotype was seen a few times. The chain couples TRBV19 to TRBJ2-1; 7 nucleotides match TRBD1. CDR3 length: 15 residues. CDR1 and CDR2 from the germline V gene are LNHDA and SQIVND (reference sequence). J gave up 0 bases and V 7 bases, and 6 bases lay outside the gene matches. Written as DNA, the CDR3 is TGTGCCAGTACCCCACGGGACAGCTCCTACAATGAGCAGTTCTTC. As protein: CASTPRDSSYNEQFF.

The table lists this clonotype with a few counts. J is TRBJ1-2 and V is TRBV6-1; 7 positions match TRBD1. The V gene's germline CDR1 is MNHNS and CDR2 SASEGT. V dropped 7 bases and J dropped 2; count of bases not matched to a gene: 7. The CDR3 consists of 14 residues. The CDR3 coding sequence is TGTGCCAGCACTTCGGGACAGAAAAACTATGGCTACACCTTC. It translates to CASTSGQKNYGYTF.

This clonotype was seen a few times. V gene TRBV4-3 combines with J gene TRBJ2-7, with D unresolved. V lost 0 bases and J 0 bases, leaving 3 bases between the germline ends. Per the germline V gene, CDR1 is LGHNA and CDR2 is YSLEER. The CDR3 is made up of 13 amino acids. The CDR3 coding sequence is TGCGCCAGCAGCCAAGAATACTCCTACGAGCAGTACTTC. Encoded protein: CASSQEYSYEQYF.

V is TRBV15 and J is TRBJ1-1; the D is unclear. Trimming took 0 bases from V and 4 from J, leaving 15 bases between them. The germline gives CDR1 LNHNV, CDR2 YYDKDF (reference sequence). This CDR3 spans 16 amino acids. CDR3 loop: CATSRDRRALGTEAFF. The CDR3 DNA follows: TGTGCCACCAGCAGAGATCGTAGGGCATTAGGCACTGAAGCTTTCTTT.

This clonotype was counted between two and nine times. The chain uses TRBV5-1 and TRBJ2-1, with D unresolved. CDR1 is SGHRS, CDR2 YFSETQ, per germline. Trimming shortened V by 7 bases and J by 6 bases, and 17 bases separated the two germline ends. This CDR3 is 14 amino acids long. The CDR3 nucleotides are TGCGCCAGCTGCGTTGGCACAAACCCCAATGAGCAGTTCTTC. Translated: CASCVGTNPNEQFF.

This chain joins TRBV20-1 and TRBJ2-7; possibly TRBD1 for D (6 bases). The V and J ends lost 5 bases and 0 bases respectively, with 14 bases between them. This CDR3 is 14 amino acids long. Germline CDR1 and CDR2: DFQATT and SNEGSKA (reference sequence). The CDR3: CSASYRDTSYEQYF. The DNA for the CDR3 is TGCAGTGCTTCGTATCGGGACACCTCCTACGAGCAGTACTTC.

This rearrangement joins TRBV12-3 or TRBV12-4 to TRBJ1-2, with D hard to call. The V gene lost 7 bases and the J gene lost 8 bases, with 20 bases spanning the gap. CDR3 length: 14 amino acids. The CDR3 coding sequence is TGTGCCAGCAACTCCCGGAACCAAATGAGAGGCTACACCTTC. It yields the protein CASNSRNQMRGYTF.

A few counts support this clonotype. The gene calls are TRBV20-1 and TRBJ1-4; D unclear. The length of the CDR3 is 12 residues. Germline CDR1 is DFQATT and CDR2 is SNEGSKA (reference sequence). With 7 bases removed from V and 7 bases from J, the gap between germline ends came to 13 bases. This CDR3 reads CSVTGISEKLFF. The CDR3 DNA is TGCAGTGTTACGGGGATAAGTGAAAAACTGTTTTTT.

The V gene is TRBV29-1, the J gene TRBJ1-2; D remains unclear. This CDR3 spans 14 amino acids. Germline V gives CDR1 SQVTM, CDR2 ANQGSEA. V was cut by 7 bases and J by 4 bases, with 19 bases left in between. Written as DNA, the CDR3 is TGCAGCGCAAGGCGGAGCCCCTCAGGCTATGGCTACACCTTC. Translated, it gives CSARRSPSGYGYTF. Filled out from reference TRBV29-1 and TRBJ1-2, the complete variable domain reads SAVISQKPSRDICQRGTSLTIQCQVDSQVTMMFWYRQQPGQSLTLIATANQGSEATYESGFVIDKFPISRPNLTFSTLTVSNMSPEDSSIYLCSARRSPSGYGYTFGSGTRLTVV.

V is TRBV12-3 or TRBV12-4 and J is TRBJ1-1, with 8 bases identical to TRBD1. The CDR3 loop spans 16 amino acids. V dropped 0 bases and J dropped 5; count of bases not matched to a gene: 8. The DNA of the CDR3 is TGTGCCAGCAGTTTAGCGCTAGGACAGGGTAATACTGAAGCTTTCTTT. This sequence encodes CASSLALGQGNTEAFF.

The chain joins TRBV29-1 to TRBJ2-5, with D unresolved. The V end was cut by 6 bases, the J end by 4 bases, with 18 bases between. Germline V CDR1 and CDR2: SQVTM, ANQGSEA. The CDR3 totals 14 residues. The CDR3 reads CSVLGETLGETQYF. CDR3 nucleotides: TGCAGCGTCCTCGGCGAGACACTGGGAGAGACCCAGTACTTC.

This clonotype was seen ten or more times. The gene calls are TRBV7-2 and TRBJ2-3, with TRBD1 identical over 7 bases. V shed 6 bases, J shed 2 bases, and the junction held 2 bases outside the gene matches. The CDR3 runs 13 residues. Germline-derived CDR1 and CDR2 are SGHTA and FQGNSA. In DNA, the CDR3 is TGTGCCAGCAGTGGACAGGTCACAGATACGCAGTATTTT. Amino acid sequence: CASSGQVTDTQYF. Supplemented by reference TRBV7-2 and TRBJ2-3, the full variable domain reads GAGVSQSPSNKVTEKGKDVELRCDPISGHTALYWYRQSLGQGLEFLIYFQGNSAPDKSGLPSDRFSAERTGGSVSTLTIQRTQQEDSAVYLCASSGQVTDTQYFGPGTRLTVL.

The rearrangement links TRBV7-2 to TRBJ2-4; perhaps D is TRBD1 or TRBD2 (5 bases each). V lost 1 base and J 0 bases, leaving 13 bases between the germline ends. CDR3 length: 17 residues. The V gene's germline CDR1 is SGHTA and CDR2 FQGNSA. The DNA for the CDR3 is TGTGCCAGCAGCTTAGGGGGGTGGCCGGGAGCCAAAAACATTCAGTACTTC. Amino acid sequence: CASSLGGWPGAKNIQYF.

This chain links TRBV20-1 with TRBJ2-7; TRBD2 agrees at 9 bases. V lost 6 bases, J lost 7 bases, and 16 bases stayed unmatched. CDR3 length: 15 amino acids. Germline values: CDR1 DFQATT, CDR2 SNEGSKA (reference sequence). CDR3 loop: CSARVAGAAYNEQYF. The CDR3 coding sequence is TGCAGTGCCCGAGTAGCGGGAGCTGCCTACAATGAGCAGTACTTC.

The rearrangement joins TRBV12-3 or TRBV12-4 to TRBJ2-3; 15 nucleotides line up with TRBD2. There are 15 residues in the CDR3. The V and J ends lost 6 bases and 9 bases, in that order; junction bases with no gene match: 7. The DNA for the CDR3 is TGTGCCAGCAGCCCGCGGACTAGCGGGGGGGAGACGCAGTATTTT. Translated, it gives CASSPRTSGGETQYF.

The chain combines TRBV10-3 with TRBJ2-7, with 13 bases fitting TRBD2. This CDR3 has 15 residues. The germline gives CDR1 ENHRY, CDR2 SYGVKD. J lost 5 bases, V lost 4 bases, and 5 bases had no gene match. CDR3 loop: CAISGGTSGTHEQYF. The DNA of the CDR3 is TGTGCCATCAGTGGGGGGACTAGCGGGACCCACGAGCAGTACTTC.

CDR3 protein: CASSQDQSAPLHF. The CDR3 DNA reads as TGCGCCAGCAGCCAAGATCAGTCAGCACCCCTCCACTTT. J is TRBJ1-6 and V is TRBV4-1; D gene uncertain. CDR1 and CDR2 (germline): MGHRA, YSYEKL. The ends were cut back, 0 bases at V and 11 bases at J, with 8 bases in the middle. The CDR3 is made up of 13 amino acids.